The 3 T cell receptor beta chains listed next were all sequenced from one sample in a study of blood T cell repertoires in COVID-19. Sequenced by immunoSEQ multiplex PCR; TCRdb stores in-frame clones only, minus some. The table shows about 69,000 clones, with roughly 80% occurring only once. Sequencing was done on a sample of peripheral blood. These receptors came from a woman older than 75 with acute or convalescent COVID-19.

The chain recombines TRBV30 with TRBJ2-2; TRBD2 might be the D (7 bases). Trimming shortened V by 3 bases and J by 7 bases, and 24 bases separated the two germline ends. Germline V gives CDR1 GTSNPN, CDR2 SVGIG (reference sequence). The CDR3 runs 17 residues. The CDR3 spells CAWSPPRGGYLGGELFF. The CDR3 region has the DNA TGTGCCTGGAGCCCCCCCAGGGGAGGGTACTTGGGCGGGGAGCTGTTTTTT.

The chain employs TRBV11-2 and TRBJ2-7; 12 nucleotides agree with TRBD2. V lost 2 bases, J lost 3 bases, and 2 bases stayed unmatched. Germline assignment: CDR1 SGHAT and CDR2 FQNNGV. This CDR3 has 15 residues. For the CDR3, the DNA is TGTGCCAGCAGCTTACAACTAGCGGGGGGCTACGAGCAGTACTTC. This sequence encodes CASSLQLAGGYEQYF.

This chain connects TRBV11-2 to TRBJ2-6; TRBD1 agrees at 10 bases. Germline-derived CDR1 and CDR2 are SGHAT and FQNNGV. The CDR3 covers 18 residues. J lost 4 bases, V lost 5 bases, and 11 bases had no gene match. CDR3 sequence reads: CASSRRTGGIGGANVLTF. The DNA for the CDR3 is TGTGCCAGCAGCCGAAGGACAGGGGGAATTGGAGGGGCCAACGTCCTGACTTTC. The variable domain in full, with the rest retrieved from reference TRBV11-2 and TRBJ2-6, is EAGVAQSPRYKIIEKRQSVAFWCNPISGHATLYWYQQILGQGPKLLIQFQNNGVVDDSQLPKDRFSAERLKGVDSTLKIQPAKLEDSAVYLCASSRRTGGIGGANVLTFGAGSRLTVL.